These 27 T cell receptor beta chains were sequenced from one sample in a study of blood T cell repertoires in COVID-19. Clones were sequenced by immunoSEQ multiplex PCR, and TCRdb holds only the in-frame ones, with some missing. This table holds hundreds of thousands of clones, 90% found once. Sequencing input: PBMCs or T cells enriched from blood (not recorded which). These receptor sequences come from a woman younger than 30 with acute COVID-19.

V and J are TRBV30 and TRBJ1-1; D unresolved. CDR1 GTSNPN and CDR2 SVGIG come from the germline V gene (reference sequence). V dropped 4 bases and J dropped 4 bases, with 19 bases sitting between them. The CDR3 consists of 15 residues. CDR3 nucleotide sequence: TGTGCCTGGATTTCGGGTTTCCGATTGGTCACTGAAGCTTTCTTT. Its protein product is CAWISGFRLVTEAFF.

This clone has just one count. CDR3: CASGRQVETQYF. The DNA for the CDR3 is TGTGCCAGCGGGCGACAGGTGGAGACCCAGTACTTC. The V and J genes are TRBV27 and TRBJ2-5; D is perhaps TRBD1 (6 bases). Germline V gives CDR1 MNHEY, CDR2 SMNVEV (reference sequence). The CDR3 is 12 residues long. Trimming pared 8 bases from V and 5 bases from J, leaving 12 bases between.

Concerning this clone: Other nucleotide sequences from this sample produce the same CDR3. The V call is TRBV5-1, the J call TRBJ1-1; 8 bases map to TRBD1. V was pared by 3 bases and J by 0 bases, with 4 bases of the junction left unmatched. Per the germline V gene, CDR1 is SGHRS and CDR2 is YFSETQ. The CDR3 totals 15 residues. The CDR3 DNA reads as TGCGCCAGCAGCTCGAGACAGGGGATGAACACTGAAGCTTTCTTT. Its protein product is CASSSRQGMNTEAFF.

The CDR3 bases are TGTGCCAGCAGTTACGTGGGAGGCAATCAGCCCCAGCATTTT. Translating gives CASSYVGGNQPQHF. V usage is TRBV6-2 or TRBV6-3 and J usage is TRBJ1-5; D not resolved. This CDR3 spans 14 amino acids. Deletions cut 2 bases from V and 2 bases from J, with 7 bases between. Germline CDR1 reads MNHEY; CDR2 reads SVGEGT.

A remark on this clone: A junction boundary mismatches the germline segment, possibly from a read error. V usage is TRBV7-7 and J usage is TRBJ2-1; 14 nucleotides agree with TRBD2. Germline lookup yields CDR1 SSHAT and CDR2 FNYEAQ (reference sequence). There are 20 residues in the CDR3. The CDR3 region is CASSLSPAGTSGSSYNEQFF. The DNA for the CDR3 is TGTGCTAGCAGCCTTTCCCCCGCCGGGACTAGCGGGAGCTCCTACAATGAGCAGTTCTTC.

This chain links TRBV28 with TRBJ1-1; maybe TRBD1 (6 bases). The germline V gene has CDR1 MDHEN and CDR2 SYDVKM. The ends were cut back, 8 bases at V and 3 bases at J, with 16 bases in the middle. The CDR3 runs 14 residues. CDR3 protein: CASLGGGADTEAFF. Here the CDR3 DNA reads TGTGCCAGCCTCGGGGGGGGCGCGGACACTGAAGCTTTCTTT.

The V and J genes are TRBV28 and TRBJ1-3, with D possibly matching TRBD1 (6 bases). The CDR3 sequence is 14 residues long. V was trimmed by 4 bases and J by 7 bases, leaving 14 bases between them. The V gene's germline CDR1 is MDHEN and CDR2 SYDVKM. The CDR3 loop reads CASSSTGFWNTIYF. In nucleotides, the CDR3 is TGTGCCAGCAGTTCAACAGGGTTCTGGAACACCATATATTTT.

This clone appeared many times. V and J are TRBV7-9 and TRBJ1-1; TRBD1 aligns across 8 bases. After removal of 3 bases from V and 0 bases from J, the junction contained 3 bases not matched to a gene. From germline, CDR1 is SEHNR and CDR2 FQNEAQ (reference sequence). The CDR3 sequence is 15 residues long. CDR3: CASSFWTGLNTEAFF. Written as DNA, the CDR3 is TGTGCCAGCAGCTTTTGGACAGGGTTGAACACTGAAGCTTTCTTT. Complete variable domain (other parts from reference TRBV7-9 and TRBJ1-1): DTGVSQNPRHKITKRGQNVTFRCDPISEHNRLYWYRQTLGQGPEFLTYFQNEAQLEKSRLLSDRFSAERPKGSFSTLEIQRTEQGDSAMYLCASSFWTGLNTEAFFGQGTRLTVV.

The CDR3, as DNA: TGCGCCAGCGTTCACGGCAGCGGGAGGAGCCTATTCTACGAGCAGTACTTC. It specifies CASVHGSGRSLFYEQYF. V gene TRBV23-1 combines with J gene TRBJ2-7, with 9 bases matching TRBD2. TRBV23-1 falls under the ORF class, with uncertain function. The CDR3 is 17 amino acids. V was pared by 8 bases and J by 3 bases, with 17 bases of the junction left unmatched.

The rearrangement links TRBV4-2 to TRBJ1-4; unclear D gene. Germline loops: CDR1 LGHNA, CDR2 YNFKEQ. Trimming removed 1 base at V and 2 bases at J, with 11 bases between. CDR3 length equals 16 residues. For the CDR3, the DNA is TGTGCCAGCAGCCAAGCGAGGCCAGCGACTAATGAAAAACTGTTTTTT. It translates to CASSQARPATNEKLFF.

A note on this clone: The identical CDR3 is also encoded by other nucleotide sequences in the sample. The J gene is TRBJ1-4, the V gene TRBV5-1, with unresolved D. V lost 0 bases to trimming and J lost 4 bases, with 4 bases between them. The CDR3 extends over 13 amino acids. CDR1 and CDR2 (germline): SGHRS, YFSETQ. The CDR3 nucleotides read TGCGCCAGCAGCTTGGGCGGTAATGAAAAACTGTTTTTT. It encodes CASSLGGNEKLFF.

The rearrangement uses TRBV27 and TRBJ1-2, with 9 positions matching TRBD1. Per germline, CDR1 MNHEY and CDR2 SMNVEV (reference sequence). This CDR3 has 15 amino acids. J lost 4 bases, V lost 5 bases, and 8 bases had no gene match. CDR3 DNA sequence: TGTGCCAGCAGTCGCACGACAGGGGGGAGCTATGGCTACACCTTC. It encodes CASSRTTGGSYGYTF.

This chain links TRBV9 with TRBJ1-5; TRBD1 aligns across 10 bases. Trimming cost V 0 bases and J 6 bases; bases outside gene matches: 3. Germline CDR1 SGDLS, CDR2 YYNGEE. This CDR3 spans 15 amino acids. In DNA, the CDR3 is TGTGCCAGCAGCGTAGGGACAGGGGGTGGTCAGCCCCAGCATTTT. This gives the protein CASSVGTGGGQPQHF. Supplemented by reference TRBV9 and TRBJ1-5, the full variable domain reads DSGVTQTPKHLITATGQRVTLRCSPRSGDLSVYWYQQSLDQGLQFLIQYYNGEERAKGNILERFSAQQFPDLHSELNLSSLELGDSALYFCASSVGTGGGQPQHFGDGTRLSIL.

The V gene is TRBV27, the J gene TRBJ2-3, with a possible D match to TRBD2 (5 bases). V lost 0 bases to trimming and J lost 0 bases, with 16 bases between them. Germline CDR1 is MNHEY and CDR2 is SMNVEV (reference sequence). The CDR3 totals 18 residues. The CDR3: CASSLSWAVSGSTDTQYF. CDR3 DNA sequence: TGTGCCAGCAGTTTATCGTGGGCCGTCAGCGGTAGCACAGATACGCAGTATTTT.

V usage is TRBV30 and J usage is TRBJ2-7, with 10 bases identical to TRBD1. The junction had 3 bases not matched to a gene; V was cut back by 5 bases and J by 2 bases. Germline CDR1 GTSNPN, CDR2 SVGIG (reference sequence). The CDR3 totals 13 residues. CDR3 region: CAWGTGVTYEQYF. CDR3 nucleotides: TGTGCCTGGGGGACAGGGGTGACCTACGAGCAGTACTTC.

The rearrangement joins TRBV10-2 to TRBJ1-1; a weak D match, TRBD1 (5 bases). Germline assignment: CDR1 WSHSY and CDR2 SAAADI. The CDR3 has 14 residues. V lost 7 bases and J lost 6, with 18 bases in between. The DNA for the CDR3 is TGCGCCAGCAAGGGGCTCATCAGTTGGCCTGAAGCTTTCTTT. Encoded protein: CASKGLISWPEAFF.

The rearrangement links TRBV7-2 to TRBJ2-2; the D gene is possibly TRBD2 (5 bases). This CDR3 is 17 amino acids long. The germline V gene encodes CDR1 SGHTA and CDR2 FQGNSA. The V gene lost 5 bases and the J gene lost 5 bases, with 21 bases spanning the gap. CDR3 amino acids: CASSHDKTRRGTGELFF. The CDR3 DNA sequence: TGTGCCAGCAGCCACGACAAAACTAGACGAGGAACCGGGGAGCTGTTTTTT. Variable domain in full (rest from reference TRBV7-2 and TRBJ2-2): GAGVSQSPSNKVTEKGKDVELRCDPISGHTALYWYRQSLGQGLEFLIYFQGNSAPDKSGLPSDRFSAERTGGSVSTLTIQRTQQEDSAVYLCASSHDKTRRGTGELFFGEGSRLTVL.

The CDR3 nucleotides read TGTGCCAGCAGACTAGCGGGAGCAGATACGCAGTATTTT. Amino acids: CASRLAGADTQYF. V gene TRBV27 combines with J gene TRBJ2-3; 11 nucleotides match TRBD2. The V gene end was trimmed by 6 bases and the J gene end by 4 bases; junction bases not matched to a gene: 0. In germline, CDR1 is MNHEY, CDR2 SMNVEV (reference sequence). The CDR3 is 13 amino acids.

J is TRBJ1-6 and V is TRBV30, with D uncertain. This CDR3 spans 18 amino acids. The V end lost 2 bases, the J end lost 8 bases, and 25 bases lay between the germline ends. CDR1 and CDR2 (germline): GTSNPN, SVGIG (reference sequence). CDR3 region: CAWSRPSWVMGQDSPLHF. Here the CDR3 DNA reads TGTGCCTGGAGTCGACCGTCCTGGGTGATGGGCCAAGATTCACCCCTCCACTTT.

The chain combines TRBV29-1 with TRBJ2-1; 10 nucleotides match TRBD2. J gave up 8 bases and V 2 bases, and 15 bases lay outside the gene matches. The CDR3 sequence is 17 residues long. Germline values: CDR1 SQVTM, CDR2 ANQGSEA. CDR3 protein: CSVELLAGGFFLDEQFF. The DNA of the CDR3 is TGCAGCGTTGAATTGTTAGCGGGAGGCTTTTTTTTGGATGAGCAGTTCTTC.

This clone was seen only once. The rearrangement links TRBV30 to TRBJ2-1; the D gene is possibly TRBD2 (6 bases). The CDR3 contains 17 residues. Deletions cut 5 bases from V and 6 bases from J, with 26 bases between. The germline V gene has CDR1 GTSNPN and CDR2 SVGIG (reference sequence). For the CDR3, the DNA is TGTGCCTGGTCACGCGCGGCGGGGAGGCCTGGCACCAATGAGCAGTTCTTC. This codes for CAWSRAAGRPGTNEQFF. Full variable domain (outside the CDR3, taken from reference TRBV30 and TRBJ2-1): SQTIHQWPATLVQPVGSPLSLECTVEGTSNPNLYWYRQAAGRGLQLLFYSVGIGQISSEVPQNLSASRPQDRQFILSSKKLLLSDSGFYLCAWSRAAGRPGTNEQFFGPGTRLTVL.

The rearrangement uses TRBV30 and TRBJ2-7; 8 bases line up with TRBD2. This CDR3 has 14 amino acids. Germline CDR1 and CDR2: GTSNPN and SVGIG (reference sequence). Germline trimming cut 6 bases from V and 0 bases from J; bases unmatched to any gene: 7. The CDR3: CACQLAVSSYEQYF. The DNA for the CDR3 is TGTGCCTGTCAACTAGCGGTTAGCTCCTACGAGCAGTACTTC.

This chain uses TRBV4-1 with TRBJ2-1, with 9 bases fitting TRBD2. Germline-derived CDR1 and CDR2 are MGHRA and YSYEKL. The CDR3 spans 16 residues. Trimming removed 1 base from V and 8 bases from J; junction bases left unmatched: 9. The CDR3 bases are TGCGCCAGCAGCCAAGTGCCTAGCGGGACCTTCCATGAGCAGTTCTTC. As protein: CASSQVPSGTFHEQFF.

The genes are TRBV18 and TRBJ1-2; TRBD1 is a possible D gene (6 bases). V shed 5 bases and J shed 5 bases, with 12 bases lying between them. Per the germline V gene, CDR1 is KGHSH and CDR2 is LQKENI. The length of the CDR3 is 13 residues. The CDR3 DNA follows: TGTGCCAGCTCAGACACAGGGTTGTATGGCTACACCTTC. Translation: CASSDTGLYGYTF.

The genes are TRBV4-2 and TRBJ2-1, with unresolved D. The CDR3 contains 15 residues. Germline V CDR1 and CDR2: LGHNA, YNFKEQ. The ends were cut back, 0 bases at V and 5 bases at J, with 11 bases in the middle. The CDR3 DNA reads TGTGCCAGCAGCCAAGACATCGCGGAGAACAATGAGCAGTTCTTC. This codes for CASSQDIAENNEQFF.

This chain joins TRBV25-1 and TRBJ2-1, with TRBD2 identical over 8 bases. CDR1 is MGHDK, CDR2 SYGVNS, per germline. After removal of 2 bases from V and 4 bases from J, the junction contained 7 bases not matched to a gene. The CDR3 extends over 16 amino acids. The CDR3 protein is CASSEIKLADYNEQFF. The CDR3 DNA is TGTGCCAGCAGTGAAATAAAACTAGCGGATTACAATGAGCAGTTCTTC.

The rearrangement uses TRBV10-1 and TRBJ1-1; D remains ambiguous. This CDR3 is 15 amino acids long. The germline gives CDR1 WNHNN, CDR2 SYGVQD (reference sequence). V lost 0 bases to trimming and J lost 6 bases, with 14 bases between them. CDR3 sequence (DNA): TGCGCCAGCAGTGAGTCCGGGTCAAGGATCTCTGAAGCTTTCTTT. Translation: CASSESGSRISEAFF.